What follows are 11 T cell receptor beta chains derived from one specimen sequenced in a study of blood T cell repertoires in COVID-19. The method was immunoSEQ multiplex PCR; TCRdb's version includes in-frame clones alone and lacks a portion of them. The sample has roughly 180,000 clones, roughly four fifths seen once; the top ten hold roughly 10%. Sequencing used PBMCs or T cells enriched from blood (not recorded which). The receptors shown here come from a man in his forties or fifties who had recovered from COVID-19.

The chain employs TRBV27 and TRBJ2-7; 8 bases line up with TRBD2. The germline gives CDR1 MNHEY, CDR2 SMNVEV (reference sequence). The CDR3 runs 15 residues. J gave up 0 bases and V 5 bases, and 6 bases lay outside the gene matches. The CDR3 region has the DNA TGTGCCAGCAGTCGAATAGCGGGAAACTCCTACGAGCAGTACGTC. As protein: CASSRIAGNSYEQYV.

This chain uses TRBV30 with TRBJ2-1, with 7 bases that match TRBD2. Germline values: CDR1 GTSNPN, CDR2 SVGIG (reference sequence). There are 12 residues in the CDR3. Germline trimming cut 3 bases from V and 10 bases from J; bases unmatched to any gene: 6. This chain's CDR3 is CAWRVLAWEQFF. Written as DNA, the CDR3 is TGTGCCTGGAGGGTACTAGCGTGGGAGCAGTTCTTC.

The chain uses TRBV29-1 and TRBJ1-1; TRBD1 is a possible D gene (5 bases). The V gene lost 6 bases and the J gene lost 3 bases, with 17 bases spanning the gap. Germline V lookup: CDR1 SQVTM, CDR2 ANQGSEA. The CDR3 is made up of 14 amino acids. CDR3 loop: CSVGGGNADTEAFF. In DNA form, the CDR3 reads TGCAGCGTCGGGGGGGGAAATGCCGACACTGAAGCTTTCTTT.

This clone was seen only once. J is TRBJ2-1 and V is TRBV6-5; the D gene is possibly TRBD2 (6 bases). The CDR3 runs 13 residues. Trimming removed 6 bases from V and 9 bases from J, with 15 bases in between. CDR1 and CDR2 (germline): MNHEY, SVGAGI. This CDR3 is CASSSTRSGEQFF. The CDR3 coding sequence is TGTGCCAGCAGCTCGACTAGGTCTGGTGAGCAGTTCTTC.

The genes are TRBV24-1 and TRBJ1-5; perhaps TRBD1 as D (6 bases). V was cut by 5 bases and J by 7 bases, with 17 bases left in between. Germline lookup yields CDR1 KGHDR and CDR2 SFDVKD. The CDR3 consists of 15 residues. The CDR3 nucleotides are TGTGCCACCAGTGGCCGGGGCGGTGGGGGCCAGCCCCAGCATTTT. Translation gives CATSGRGGGGQPQHF.

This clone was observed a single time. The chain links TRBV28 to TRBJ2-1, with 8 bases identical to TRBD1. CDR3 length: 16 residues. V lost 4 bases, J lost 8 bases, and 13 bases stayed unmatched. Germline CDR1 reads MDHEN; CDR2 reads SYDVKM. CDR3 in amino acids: CASSSWLGTGGYEQFF. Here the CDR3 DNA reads TGTGCCAGCAGTTCATGGTTGGGGACAGGAGGCTATGAGCAGTTCTTC. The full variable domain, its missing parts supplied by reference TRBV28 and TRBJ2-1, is DVKVTQSSRYLVKRTGEKVFLECVQDMDHENMFWYRQDPGLGLRLIYFSYDVKMKEKGDIPEGYSVSREKKERFSLILESASTNQTSMYLCASSSWLGTGGYEQFFGPGTRLTVL.

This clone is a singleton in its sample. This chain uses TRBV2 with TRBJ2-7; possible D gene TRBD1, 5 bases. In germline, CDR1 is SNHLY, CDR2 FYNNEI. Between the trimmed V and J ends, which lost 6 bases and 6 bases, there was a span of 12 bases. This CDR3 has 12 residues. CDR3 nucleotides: TGTGCCAGCAGCAACCAGGGATCCGAGCAGTACGTC. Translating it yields CASSNQGSEQYV.

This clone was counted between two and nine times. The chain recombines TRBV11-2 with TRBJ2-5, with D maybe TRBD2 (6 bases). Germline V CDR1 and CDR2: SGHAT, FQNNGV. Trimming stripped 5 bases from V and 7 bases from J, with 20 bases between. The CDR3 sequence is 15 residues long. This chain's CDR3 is CASSPISGSEGTQYF. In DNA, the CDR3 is TGTGCCAGCAGCCCAATTTCCGGTTCGGAGGGGACCCAGTACTTC.

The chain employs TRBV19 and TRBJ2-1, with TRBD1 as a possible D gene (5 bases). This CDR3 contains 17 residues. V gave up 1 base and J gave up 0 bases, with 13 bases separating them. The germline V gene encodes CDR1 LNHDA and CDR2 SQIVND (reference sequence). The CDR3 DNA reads TGTGCCAGTAGTATAGTAAAAGGGGTGGACTCCTACAATGAGCAGTTCTTC. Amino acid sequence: CASSIVKGVDSYNEQFF.

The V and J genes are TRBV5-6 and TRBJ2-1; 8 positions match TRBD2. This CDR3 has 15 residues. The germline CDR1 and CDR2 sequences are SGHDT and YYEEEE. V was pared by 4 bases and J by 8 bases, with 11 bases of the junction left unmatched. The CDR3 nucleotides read TGTGCCAGCAGCCCCGGGAGGGCCTGGGGGTATGAGCAGTTCTTC. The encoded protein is CASSPGRAWGYEQFF.

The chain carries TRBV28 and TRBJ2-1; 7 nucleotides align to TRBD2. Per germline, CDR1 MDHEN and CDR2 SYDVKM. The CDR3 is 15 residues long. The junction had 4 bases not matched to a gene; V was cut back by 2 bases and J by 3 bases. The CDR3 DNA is TGTGCCAGCAGTTTAGCGGGAGCCATCTACAATGAGCAGTTCTTC. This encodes CASSLAGAIYNEQFF.